The 7 T cell receptor beta chains presented below share a single source sample, sequenced in a study of tumor-infiltrating lymphocytes in primary liver carcinoma. RNA was extracted from whole blood without cell sorting, alongside germline DNA. Using a constant-region primer together with ProtoScript II reverse transcriptase, TCR beta cDNA was made from roughly 540 ng of total RNA. Slightly modified ARM-PCR, run as three nested multiplex PCR rounds, produced the TCR beta libraries. The first two PCR rounds, roughly 10 cycles each, used TRBV1-TRBV30 forward primers and a C-beta reverse primer. TCRdb re-analysed the multiplex PCR reads in MiXCR, keeping a single row per CDR3 protein. The table has fewer than 350,000 distinct CDR3 sequences, approximately 64% seen once. Input material: peripheral blood. The receptors here all came from a man in his forties with primary liver carcinoma and hepatitis B virus infection.

Here the CDR3 DNA reads TGTGCCAGCAGCTTAGTCAGTGTCCCAAAGTACTTC. It translates to CASSLVSVPKYF. V and J are TRBV7-8 and TRBJ2-7; no firm D call. Trimming removed 1 base from V and 11 bases from J, with 12 bases in between. CDR3 length equals 12 residues. CDR1 and CDR2 from the germline V gene are SGHVS and FQNEAQ.

Concerning this clonotype itself: Since a much larger clone is just one base distant, this may be a read error. The chain employs TRBV6-5 and TRBJ1-2; tentative D call: TRBD1 (5 bases). Germline loops: CDR1 MNHEY, CDR2 SVGAGI. The CDR3 is 11 amino acids. The germline V and J ends were trimmed by 10 bases and 3 bases, with 9 bases remaining between them. CDR3 loop: CATIGDYGYTF. The DNA for the CDR3 is TGTGCCACCATAGGGGACTATGGCTACACCTTC.

In its sample, this clonotype was seen many times. This sequence joins TRBV12-5 and TRBJ2-1, with unresolved D. The V end lost 8 bases, the J end lost 0 bases, and 5 bases lay between the germline ends. From germline, CDR1 is LGHNT and CDR2 FRNRAP. The CDR3 extends over 12 amino acids. Here the CDR3 DNA reads TGTGCTAGTAAGGGCTCCTACAATGAGCAGTTCTTC. Residues: CASKGSYNEQFF.

Details on this clonotype: A read error is possible here, since a much larger clone lies one base away. The chain recombines TRBV4-1 with TRBJ1-2; TRBD1 is a possible D gene (6 bases). Germline loops: CDR1 MGHRA, CDR2 YSYEKL. The CDR3 contains 16 residues. DNA for the CDR3: TGCGCCAGCAGCCAATCGCGGACAGAGAATAACTATTGCTACACCTTC. Residues: CASSQSRTENNYCYTF.

This clonotype has at least ten counts. The rearrangement links TRBV6-5 to TRBJ1-4, with TRBD1 matching 12 bases. CDR1 is MNHEY and CDR2 is SVGAGI in the germline V gene. V lost 2 bases and J lost 8; bases outside the gene matches: 3. CDR3 length equals 15 residues. The CDR3 DNA reads as TGTGCCAGCAGTTACGGGACAGGGGGCGGAGAAAAACTGTTTTTT. Translating gives CASSYGTGGGEKLFF.

A note on this clonotype: Relative to the germline gene, one junction end is altered; a read error may explain this. The chain employs TRBV24-1 and TRBJ2-1, with D maybe TRBD1 (6 bases). Germline CDR1 KGHDR, CDR2 SFDVKD. The CDR3 runs to 14 residues. The CDR3 DNA follows: TGTGCCACCAGTGACCCCTCTCGGGACATTGAGCGGTTCTTC. Translating gives CATSDPSRDIERFF.

This clonotype was counted a few times. The chain combines TRBV6-2 or TRBV6-3 with TRBJ2-7; D may be TRBD1 (6 bases). From germline, CDR1 is MNHEY and CDR2 SVGEGT. V was cut by 6 bases and J by 6 bases, with 21 bases left in between. The CDR3 has 15 amino acids. The CDR3 nucleotides are TGTGCCAGCAGCCCGGTAGGGGGAGAAGGTAGCGAGCAGTACTTC. Protein product: CASSPVGGEGSEQYF.